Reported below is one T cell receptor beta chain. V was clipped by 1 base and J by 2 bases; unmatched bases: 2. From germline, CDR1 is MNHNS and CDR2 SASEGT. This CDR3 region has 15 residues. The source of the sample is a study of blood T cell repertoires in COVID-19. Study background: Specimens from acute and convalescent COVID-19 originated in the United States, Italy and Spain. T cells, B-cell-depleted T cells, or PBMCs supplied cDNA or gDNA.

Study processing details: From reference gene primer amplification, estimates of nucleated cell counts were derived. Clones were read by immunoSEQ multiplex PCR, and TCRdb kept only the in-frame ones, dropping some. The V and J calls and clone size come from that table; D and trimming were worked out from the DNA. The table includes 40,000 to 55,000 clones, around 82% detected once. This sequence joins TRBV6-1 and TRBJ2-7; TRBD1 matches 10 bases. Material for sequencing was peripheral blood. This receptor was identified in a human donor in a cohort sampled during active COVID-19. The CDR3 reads CASSEVGTGAYEQYF. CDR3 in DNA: TGTGCCAGCAGTGAAGTTGGGACAGGGGCCTACGAGCAGTACTTC.